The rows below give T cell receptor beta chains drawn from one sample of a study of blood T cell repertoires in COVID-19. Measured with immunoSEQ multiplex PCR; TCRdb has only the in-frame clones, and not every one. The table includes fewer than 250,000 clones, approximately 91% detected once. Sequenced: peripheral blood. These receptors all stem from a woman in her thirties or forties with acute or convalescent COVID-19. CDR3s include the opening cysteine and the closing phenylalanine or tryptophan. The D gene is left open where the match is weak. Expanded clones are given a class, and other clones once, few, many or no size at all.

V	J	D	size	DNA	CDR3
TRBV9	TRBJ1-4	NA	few	TGTGCCAGCAGCGTATGGGAGGATGGAGAACTGTTTTTT	CASSVWEDGELFF
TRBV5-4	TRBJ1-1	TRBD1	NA	TGTGCCAGCAGCTGGGGACAGGGTAACACTGAAGCTTTCTTT	CASSWGQGNTEAFF
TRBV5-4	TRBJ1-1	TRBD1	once	TGTGCCAGCAGCTTGGCAGGGGGCCTTGGTTTGAACACTGAAGCTTTCTTT	CASSLAGGLGLNTEAFF
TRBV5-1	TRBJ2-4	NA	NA	TGCGCCAGCAGCTTGGCGGAAGGAGGAAAAAACATTCAGTACTTC	CASSLAEGGKNIQYF
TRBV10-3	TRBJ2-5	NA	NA	TGTGCCATCAGTGATATGAGGAGCGGTGGAGAGACCCAGTACTTC	CAISDMRSGGETQYF
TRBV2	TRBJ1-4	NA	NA	TGTGCCAGCTCACCCCGGGGGAAACTGTTTTTT	CASSPRGKLFF
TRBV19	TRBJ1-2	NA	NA	TGTGCCAGTAGTATAGGCGAAGCAGGGAACTATGGCTACACCTTC	CASSIGEAGNYGYTF
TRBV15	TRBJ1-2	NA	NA	TGTGCCACCAAGCGAAGTTGGGGGCCACTCAACTATGGCTACACCTTC	CATKRSWGPLNYGYTF
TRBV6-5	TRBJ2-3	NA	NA	TGTGCCAGCGGAGCACCCATCAGAGATACGCAGTATTTT	CASGAPIRDTQYF
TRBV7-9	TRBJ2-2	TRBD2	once	TGTGCCAGCAGCCACTACGGGGGGGTCTTCACCGGGGAGCTGTTTTTT	CASSHYGGVFTGELFF
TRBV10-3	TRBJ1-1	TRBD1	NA	TGTGCCGCATCCGGGACAGGGGTAACTGAAGCTTTCTTT	CAASGTGVTEAFF
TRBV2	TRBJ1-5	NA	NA	TGTGCCAGCGCGACAGATAGCAATCAGCCCCAGCATTTT	CASATDSNQPQHF
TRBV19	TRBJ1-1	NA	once	TGTGCCAGTAGTATAGGCCCAGCTAGGAACACTGAAGCTTTCTTT	CASSIGPARNTEAFF
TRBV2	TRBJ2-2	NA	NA	TGTGCTAGCAACCAGGAGAACACCGGGGAGCTGTTTTTT	CASNQENTGELFF
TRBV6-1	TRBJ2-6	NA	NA	TGTGCCAGCAGTGAAGCGCTGGGAGAGTCTGGGGCCAACGTCCTGACTTTC	CASSEALGESGANVLTF
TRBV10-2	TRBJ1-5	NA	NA	TGCGCCAGCAGCGGGGGGCATCGGGATCAGCCCCAGCATTTT	CASSGGHRDQPQHF
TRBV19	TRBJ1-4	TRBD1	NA	TGTGCCAGTAGTACCTTGACAGGGGGTAATGAAAAACTGTTTTTT	CASSTLTGGNEKLFF
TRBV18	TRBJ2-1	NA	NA	TGTGCCAGCTCACCTACGGCCGGTAGGCGGGGCGATCACAATGAGCAGTTCTTC	CASSPTAGRRGDHNEQFF
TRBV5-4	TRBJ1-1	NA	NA	TGTGCCAGCAGCTTGTGGGGGGACGCTGAAGCTTTCTTT	CASSLWGDAEAFF
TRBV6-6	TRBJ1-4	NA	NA	TGTGCCAGCAGCGCCCCGGGGGTGGAAAAACTGTTTTTT	CASSAPGVEKLFF
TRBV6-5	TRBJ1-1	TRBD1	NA	TGTGCCAGCAGCCGGGACAGTGATCTTTCGGAAGCTTTCTTT	CASSRDSDLSEAFF
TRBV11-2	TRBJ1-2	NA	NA	TGTGCCAGCAACTGGGGGGGGGCCTATGGCTACACCTTC	CASNWGGAYGYTF
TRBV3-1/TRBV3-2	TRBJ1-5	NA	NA	TGTGCCAGCAGCCGAGCAGGTAGCAATCAGCCCCAGCATTTT	CASSRAGSNQPQHF
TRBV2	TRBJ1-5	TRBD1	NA	TGTGCCAGCAGTGGGGGGGACAGGGGGCGGCCCCAGCATTTT	CASSGGDRGRPQHF
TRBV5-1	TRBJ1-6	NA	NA	TGCGCCAGCAGGTTGACCGGGGTAATCTTAGGGAGCTCCTATAATTCACCCCTCCACTTT	CASRLTGVILGSSYNSPLHF
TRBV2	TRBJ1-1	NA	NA	TGTGCCAGCAGTGAAGTCAGGGTCGCTTTCTTT	CASSEVRVAFF
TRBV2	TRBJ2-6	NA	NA	TGTGCCAGCAGGGATGGGGATAGGAGGAAAAACTCTGGGGCCAACGTCCTGACTTTC	CASRDGDRRKNSGANVLTF
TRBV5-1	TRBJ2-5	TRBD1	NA	TGCGCCAGCAGCGTACAGGGGGCCCAAGAGACCCAGTACTTC	CASSVQGAQETQYF
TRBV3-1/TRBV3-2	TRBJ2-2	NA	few	TGTGCCAGCAAGTTTTCCCTGGGGAGCACCGGGGAGCTGTTTTTT	CASKFSLGSTGELFF
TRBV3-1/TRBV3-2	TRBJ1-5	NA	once	TGTGCCAGCAGCCCAAGTGCGGGACCCAATCAGCCCCAGCATTTT	CASSPSAGPNQPQHF
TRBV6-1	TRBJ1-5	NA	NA	TGTGCCAGCAGTGAAGGCCTACTAGAAGGCAATCAGCCCCAGCATTTT	CASSEGLLEGNQPQHF
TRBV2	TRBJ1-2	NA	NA	TGTGCCATGACGCCGACAGCTAACTATGGCTACACCTTC	CAMTPTANYGYTF
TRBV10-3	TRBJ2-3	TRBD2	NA	TGTGCCATCAGTGGGAACCTAGGACTAGCGGGGGGTATCAAATCCACAGATACGCAGTATTTT	CAISGNLGLAGGIKSTDTQYF
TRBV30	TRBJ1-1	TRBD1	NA	TGTGCCTGGCACAGGGGCCCACTGAACACTGAAGCTTTCTTT	CAWHRGPLNTEAFF
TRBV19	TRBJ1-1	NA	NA	TGTGCCAGCATCAGTTCAACGAACACTGAAGCTTTCTTT	CASISSTNTEAFF
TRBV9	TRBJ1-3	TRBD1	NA	TGTGCCAGCAGCGTGGGGACAGGCACCGCCGGAAACACCATATATTTT	CASSVGTGTAGNTIYF
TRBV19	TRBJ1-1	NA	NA	TGTGCCAGTAGTGCTCAGGGACACCAGAACACTGAAGCTTTCTTT	CASSAQGHQNTEAFF
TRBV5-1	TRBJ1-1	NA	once	TGCGCCAGCAGCTTTTCTTCAGGGGTGAACACTGAAGCTTTCTTT	CASSFSSGVNTEAFF
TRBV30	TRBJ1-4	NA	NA	TGTGCCTGGGCCGGAGGCATCAATGAAAAACTGTTTTTT	CAWAGGINEKLFF
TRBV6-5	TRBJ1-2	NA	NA	TGTGCCAGCACCCCGGCGATTGAGGGTTATGGCTACACCTTC	CASTPAIEGYGYTF
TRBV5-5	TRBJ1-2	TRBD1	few	TGTGCCAGCAGCTTGAACACAGGGGCTAACTATGGCTACACCTTC	CASSLNTGANYGYTF
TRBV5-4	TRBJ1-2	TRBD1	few	TGTGCCAGCAGCTGGGAACAGGGGGACTACACCTTC	CASSWEQGDYTF
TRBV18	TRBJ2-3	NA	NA	TGTGCCAGCTCACGAGATTCGAGCACAGATACGCAGTATTTT	CASSRDSSTDTQYF
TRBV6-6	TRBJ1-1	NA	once	TGTGCCAGCAGTTATGTCGACACGAACACTGAAGCTTTCTTT	CASSYVDTNTEAFF
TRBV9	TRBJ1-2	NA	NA	TGTGCCAGCAGCGATCGGACAGTTTCCTACACCTTC	CASSDRTVSYTF
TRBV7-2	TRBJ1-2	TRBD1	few	TGTGCCAGCAGCTTAGGACAGGGAACCTACTATGGCTACACCTTC	CASSLGQGTYYGYTF
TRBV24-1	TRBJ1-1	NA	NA	TGTGCCACCAGTGATTCAGGAAGGATGAACACTGAAGCTTTCTTT	CATSDSGRMNTEAFF
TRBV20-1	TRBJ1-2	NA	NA	TGCAGTGCTAGTAGGTGGAGGGGACGGGATAACTATGGCTACACCTTC	CSASRWRGRDNYGYTF
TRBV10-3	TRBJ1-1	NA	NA	TGTGCCATCAGGGCCTCGGGGGGGACTGAAGCTTTCTTT	CAIRASGGTEAFF
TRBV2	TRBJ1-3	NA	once	TGTGCCAGCACCCAAGACGGAACTACGATCTCTGGAAACACCATATATTTT	CASTQDGTTISGNTIYF
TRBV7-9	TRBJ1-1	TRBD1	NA	TGTGCCAGCAGCTTGGCCGGGACAGGGGGAGCTTTCTTT	CASSLAGTGGAFF
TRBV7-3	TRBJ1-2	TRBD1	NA	TGTGCCAGCAGCCCACAGGGGGCTCACTATGGCTACACCTTC	CASSPQGAHYGYTF
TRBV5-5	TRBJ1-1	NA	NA	TGTGCCAGCAGCCGAGTGAACACTGAAGCTTTCTTT	CASSRVNTEAFF
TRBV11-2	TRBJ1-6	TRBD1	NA	TGTGCCAGCAGAAAACCCGGGACAGATAATTCACCCCTCCACTTT	CASRKPGTDNSPLHF
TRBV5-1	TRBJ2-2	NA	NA	TGCGCCAGCAGACTACTGGGCGGGGAGCTGTTTTTT	CASRLLGGELFF
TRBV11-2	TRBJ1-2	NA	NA	TGTGCCAGCAGCTCGACAGCTAACTATGGCTACACCTTC	CASSSTANYGYTF
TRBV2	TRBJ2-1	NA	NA	TGTGCCAGCATGCAGGTCAATGAGCAGTTCTTC	CASMQVNEQFF
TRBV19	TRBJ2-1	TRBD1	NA	TGTGCCAGTAGTACGGACAGGGGTCACCTCGATGAGCAGTTCTTC	CASSTDRGHLDEQFF
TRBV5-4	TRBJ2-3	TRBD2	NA	TGTGCCAGCAGCTCTCAAGGACTAGCGGGTCCCGGAGATACGCAGTATTTT	CASSSQGLAGPGDTQYF